This T cell receptor beta chain was retrieved from a study of cytotoxic CD8 clonotypes in ibrutinib-treated CLL. Study-wide context: Of a cohort that held about 12 relapsed/refractory and around 14 treatment-naive patients, roughly 18 were IGHV unmutated.

The CDR3 runs 14 residues. The V end was cut by 5 bases, the J end by 3 bases, with 14 bases between. The germline V gene has CDR1 SGHVS and CDR2 FNYEAQ. Sequencing used immunoSEQ multiplex PCR; TCRdb keeps in-frame clones, though not all of them. The repertoire holds 40,000 or so clones, with 60% to 80% as singletons. The source material was PBMCs, sampled after 24 months of ibrutinib treatment. The sequence derives from a human donor with chronic lymphocytic leukemia. The V gene is TRBV7-6, the J gene TRBJ2-7; D is possibly TRBD2 (5 bases). CDR3 sequence reads: CASSLLAGVYEQYF. The CDR3 DNA follows: TGTGCCAGCAGCCTCCTAGCTGGGGTCTACGAGCAGTACTTC.